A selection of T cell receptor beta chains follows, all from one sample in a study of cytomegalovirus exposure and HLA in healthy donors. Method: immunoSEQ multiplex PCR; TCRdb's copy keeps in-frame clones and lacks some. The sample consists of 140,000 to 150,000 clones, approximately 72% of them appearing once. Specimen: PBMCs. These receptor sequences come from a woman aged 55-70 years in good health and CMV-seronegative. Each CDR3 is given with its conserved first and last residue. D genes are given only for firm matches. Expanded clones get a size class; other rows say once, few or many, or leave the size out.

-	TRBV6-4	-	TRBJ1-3	CASNGQLYSGNTIYF	TGTGCCAGCAATGGACAGCTCTACTCTGGAAACACCATATATTTT
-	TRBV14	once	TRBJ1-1	CASSQASVAPRKEAFF	TGTGCCAGCAGCCAAGCGTCGGTTGCACCCCGAAAGGAAGCTTTCTTT
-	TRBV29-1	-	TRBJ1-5	CSVARGVEQPQHF	TGCAGCGTTGCGCGGGGTGTGGAACAGCCCCAGCATTTT
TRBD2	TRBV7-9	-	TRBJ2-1	CASSSRGTSGYNEQFF	TGTGCCAGCAGCTCCAGGGGGACTAGCGGATACAATGAGCAGTTCTTC
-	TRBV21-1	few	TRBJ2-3	CASSKDFQGSDTQYF	TGTGCCAGCAGCAAAGACTTTCAGGGATCAGATACGCAGTATTTT
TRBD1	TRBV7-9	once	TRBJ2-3	CASSQDTSQGVGDTQYF	TGTGCCAGCAGCCAAGATACGAGCCAGGGGGTTGGAGATACGCAGTATTTT
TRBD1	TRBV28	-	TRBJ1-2	CASSSSPPTGGNYGYTF	TGTGCCAGCAGTTCAAGCCCCCCGACAGGGGGGAACTATGGCTACACCTTC
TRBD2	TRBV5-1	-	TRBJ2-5	CASSFSGGPEETQYF	TGCGCCAGCAGCTTTAGCGGGGGGCCGGAGGAGACCCAGTACTTC
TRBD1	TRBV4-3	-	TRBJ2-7	CASSQEPTGVHEQYF	TGCGCCAGCAGCCAAGAACCCACAGGGGTCCACGAGCAGTACTTC
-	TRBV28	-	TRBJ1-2	CASSSWAGTSFGYTF	TGTGCCAGCAGTTCCTGGGCAGGCACTTCTTTCGGCTACACCTTC
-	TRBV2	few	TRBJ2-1	CASSGDVVYYNEQFF	TGTGCCAGCAGCGGAGATGTTGTCTACTACAATGAGCAGTTCTTC
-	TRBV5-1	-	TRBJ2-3	CASSLVAPLSTDTQYF	TGCGCCAGCAGCTTGGTAGCGCCCCTCAGCACAGATACGCAGTATTTT
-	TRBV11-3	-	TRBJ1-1	CASSTNPGGTNTEAFF	TGTGCCAGCAGCACAAACCCCGGGGGAACGAACACTGAAGCTTTCTTT